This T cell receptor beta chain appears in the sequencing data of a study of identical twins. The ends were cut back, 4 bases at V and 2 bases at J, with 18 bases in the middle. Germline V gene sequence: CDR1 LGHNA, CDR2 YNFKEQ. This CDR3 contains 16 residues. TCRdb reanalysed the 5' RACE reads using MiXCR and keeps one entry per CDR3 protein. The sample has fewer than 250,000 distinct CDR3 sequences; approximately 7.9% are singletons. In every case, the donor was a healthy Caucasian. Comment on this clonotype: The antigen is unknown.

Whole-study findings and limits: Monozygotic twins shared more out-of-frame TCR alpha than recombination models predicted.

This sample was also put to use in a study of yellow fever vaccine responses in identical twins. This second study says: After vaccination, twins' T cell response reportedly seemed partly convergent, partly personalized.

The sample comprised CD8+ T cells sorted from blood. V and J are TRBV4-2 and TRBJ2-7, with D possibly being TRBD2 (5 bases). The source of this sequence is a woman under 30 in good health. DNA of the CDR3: TGTGCCAGCAGCCCCGAGGGAGCGCCAGATACCTACGAGCAGTACTTC. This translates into CASSPEGAPDTYEQYF.